This passage covers 19 T cell receptor beta chains from one sample sequenced in a study of blood T cell repertoires in COVID-19. TCRdb's table, derived via immunoSEQ multiplex PCR, lists solely in-frame clones and lacks some. This table holds approximately 100,000 clones, around nine tenths found once. The sequenced sample consisted of peripheral blood. The receptors were sampled from a human donor in a cohort sampled during active COVID-19.

This chain joins TRBV7-6 and TRBJ2-3; the match to TRBD1 covers 8 bases. The J segment lost 2 bases and the V segment lost 5 bases, leaving 12 bases of the junction unmatched. Germline CDR1 is SGHVS and CDR2 is FNYEAQ. This CDR3 contains 17 residues. The CDR3 sequence is CASSPRTGTGSTDTQYF. CDR3 DNA: TGTGCCAGCAGCCCTCGAACCGGGACAGGATCCACAGATACGCAGTATTTT.

The chain uses TRBV19 and TRBJ2-7; 9 nucleotides line up with TRBD2. J lost 6 bases, V lost 5 bases, and 5 bases had no gene match. CDR1 and CDR2 from the germline V gene are LNHDA and SQIVND (reference sequence). The CDR3 contains 13 residues. CDR3 DNA sequence: TGTGCCAGTAGTGAGGCGGGAGGGCTCGAGCAGTACTTC. Translating gives CASSEAGGLEQYF.

This rearrangement joins TRBV6-5 to TRBJ1-2; no clear D gene. There are 15 residues in the CDR3. Per germline, CDR1 MNHEY and CDR2 SVGAGI. V was clipped by 2 bases and J by 0 bases, with 10 bases between them. In DNA form, the CDR3 reads TGTGCCAGCAGTTACCGGGGATACTCTAACTATGGCTACACCTTC. It specifies CASSYRGYSNYGYTF.

The CDR3 region is CASSQEEGAQYF. CDR3 bases: TGCGCCAGCAGCCAAGAGGAAGGAGCGCAGTATTTT. The chain recombines TRBV4-1 with TRBJ2-3, with D unresolved. V was cut by 0 bases and J by 10 bases, with 8 bases left in between. There are 12 residues in the CDR3. Germline-derived CDR1 and CDR2 are MGHRA and YSYEKL.

This chain joins TRBV6-2 or TRBV6-3 and TRBJ1-3, with unresolved D. V lost 3 bases and J lost 0, with 6 bases in between. Germline CDR1 reads MNHEY; CDR2 reads SVGEGT. The CDR3 has 14 residues. In DNA form, the CDR3 reads TGTGCCAGCAGTTATCCAGACTCTGGAAACACCATATATTTT. Its translation is CASSYPDSGNTIYF.

In its sample, this clone was seen once. This chain joins TRBV7-9 and TRBJ2-3; tentatively, D is TRBD1 (7 bases). Germline loops: CDR1 SEHNR, CDR2 FQNEAQ (reference sequence). V was cut by 5 bases and J by 1 base, with 13 bases left in between. The CDR3 has 15 amino acids. The chain's CDR3 is CASSGGTVGTDTQYF. The CDR3, as DNA: TGTGCCAGCAGCGGGGGGACAGTAGGCACAGATACGCAGTATTTT.

This clone was observed a few times. The chain recombines TRBV7-5 with TRBJ1-4. TRBV7-5 is a pseudogene. The CDR3 totals 16 residues. The CDR3 protein is CARSLARLAENEKLFF. For the CDR3, the DNA is TGTGCCAGAAGCTTAGCTAGATTGGCAGAGAATGAAAAACTGTTTTTT.

The CDR3 sequence is CASSQVTGAYGYTF. The CDR3 DNA reads as TGCGCCAGCAGCCAAGTGACAGGGGCCTATGGCTACACCTTC. This sequence joins TRBV4-3 and TRBJ1-2; 8 bases match TRBD1. Germline CDR1 is LGHNA and CDR2 is YSLEER. The CDR3 is made up of 14 amino acids. Trimming cost V 1 base and J 4 bases; bases outside gene matches: 2.

The V call is TRBV29-1, the J call TRBJ1-2; D call uncertain. This CDR3 has 14 residues. Trimming took off 7 bases at V and 0 bases at J, with 15 bases between the two ends. Germline loops: CDR1 SQVTM, CDR2 ANQGSEA. Here the CDR3 reads CSGGGENTNYGYTF. The CDR3 DNA is TGCAGCGGTGGAGGAGAGAATACTAACTATGGCTACACCTTC.

The rearrangement links TRBV12-3 or TRBV12-4 to TRBJ1-1; D is unresolved. The CDR3 is 13 amino acids. V lost 3 bases to trimming and J lost 4 bases, with 9 bases between them. The CDR3 loop reads CASSFGQFTEAFF. The CDR3 DNA reads as TGTGCCAGCAGTTTTGGGCAGTTCACTGAAGCTTTCTTT.

For the CDR3, the DNA is TGTGCCAGCAGCCCGACTAGCGGGACGAATGAGCAGTTCTTC. It translates to CASSPTSGTNEQFF. The chain combines TRBV11-2 with TRBJ2-1, with 11 bases matching TRBD2. The V gene's germline CDR1 is SGHAT and CDR2 FQNNGV. The junction had 4 bases not matched to a gene; V was cut back by 5 bases and J by 7 bases. The CDR3 totals 14 residues.

The count of this clone is one. V is TRBV21-1 and J is TRBJ2-1; TRBD1 was called by the table and not checked on the DNA. TRBV21-1 is assigned pseudogene status. This CDR3 has 16 residues. The CDR3: CASSETGTGAHNEQFF. Written as DNA, the CDR3 is TGTGCCAGCAGCGAAACCGGGACAGGGGCACACAATGAGCAGTTCTTC.

The chain recombines TRBV19 with TRBJ2-7; D gene uncertain. V lost 9 bases to trimming and J lost 9 bases, with 12 bases between them. Germline CDR1 and CDR2: LNHDA and SQIVND (reference sequence). The CDR3 is made up of 10 amino acids. Here the CDR3 DNA reads TGTGCCAGCGGCTTCGGCGGGCAGTACTTC. Translated, it gives CASGFGGQYF.

This clone appeared once. This chain joins TRBV9 and TRBJ1-3; the D gene is possibly TRBD1 (5 bases). The length of the CDR3 is 14 residues. V was cut by 2 bases and J by 3 bases, with 9 bases left in between. Germline loops: CDR1 SGDLS, CDR2 YYNGEE. The DNA for the CDR3 is TGTGCCAGCAGCGTTCAGGGCTTTGGAAACACCATATATTTT. Protein sequence: CASSVQGFGNTIYF.

In DNA, the CDR3 is TGTGCCAGCAGAGACAGGGGCAATCAGCCCCAGCATTTT. Translated, it gives CASRDRGNQPQHF. The rearrangement uses TRBV6-6 and TRBJ1-5, with 7 bases aligning to TRBD1. V trimming: 6 bases; J trimming: 2 bases; junction bases outside the gene matches: 1. Germline V gives CDR1 MNHNY, CDR2 SVGAGI (reference sequence). The CDR3 totals 13 residues.

V usage is TRBV10-1 and J usage is TRBJ2-3; TRBD2 matches at 10 bases. J gave up 5 bases and V 5 bases, and 4 bases lay outside the gene matches. The CDR3 totals 14 residues. Germline V gene lookup returns CDR1 WNHNN and CDR2 SYGVQD (reference sequence). The CDR3 nucleotides are TGCGCCAGCAGTTTAGCGGGGGGCCTAGATACGCAGTATTTT. This sequence encodes CASSLAGGLDTQYF.

Written as DNA, the CDR3 is TGTGCCACCAGCAGATTGGACAGGGGGAATGAGCAGTTCTTC. This codes for CATSRLDRGNEQFF. The chain is built from TRBV15 and TRBJ2-1, with 10 positions matching TRBD1. CDR1 and CDR2 from the germline V gene are LNHNV and YYDKDF (reference sequence). V shed 2 bases and J 7 bases; nucleotides not matched to a gene: 2. The CDR3 runs 14 residues.

The V and J genes are TRBV7-3 and TRBJ1-1, with TRBD1 as a possible D gene (5 bases). V was shortened by 2 bases and J by 0 bases, with 7 bases between the two germline ends. The CDR3 totals 14 residues. Germline CDR1 is SGHTA and CDR2 is FQGTGA. CDR3 in DNA: TGTGCCAGCAGCTTACAGGGTCTGAACACTGAAGCTTTCTTT. This gives the protein CASSLQGLNTEAFF.

The sample holds one count of this clone. The chain employs TRBV25-1 and TRBJ2-2; 8 bases are a match to TRBD1. The germline V gene has CDR1 MGHDK and CDR2 SYGVNS. The trim removed 3 bases at V and 5 bases at J, leaving 5 bases unmatched. This CDR3 has 15 residues. CDR3 protein: CASSDHRGWTGELFF. CDR3 DNA sequence: TGTGCCAGCAGTGACCACAGGGGGTGGACCGGGGAGCTGTTTTTT.